This T cell receptor (beta chain) was retrieved from a study of CD8 T cells in ankylosing spondylitis. Unmatched junction bases numbered 13, after V lost 1 base and J lost 12 bases. From germline, CDR1 is SGHRS and CDR2 YFSETQ. The CDR3 length is 16 residues. TCRdb independently ran MiXCR on the 5' RACE reads; one entry per CDR3 protein. Of 180,000 or so distinct CDR3 sequences in the sample, around 10% were seen once. The specimen was blood, either unsorted or a sorted T cell fraction (not recorded which). The chain has TRBV5-1 and TRBJ2-1; 10 bases fit TRBD2. This sequence was found in a male donor with ankylosing spondylitis or in good health (not recorded which). The CDR3 protein is CASSLSGLAVASGQFF. Here the CDR3 DNA reads TGCGCCAGCAGCTTGTCAGGACTAGCGGTAGCCTCAGGGCAGTTCTTC.